The next 27 T cell receptor beta chains were all read from a single sample in a study of CD8 T cells in Susac syndrome. cDNA came from around 0.5 to 1 ug RNA primed by random hexamers. One entry per CDR3 protein, called by TCRdb with MiXCR from the immunoSEQ multiplex PCR reads. The sample includes approximately 190,000 distinct CDR3 sequences, around 95% of them seen just once. The sequenced sample was CD4+ T cells from PBMCs. The receptors originated from a human donor with Susac syndrome.

The CDR3 is CASSQDGGSGYSPLHF. Written as DNA, the CDR3 is TGTGCCAGCAGCCAAGATGGAGGGTCGGGGTATTCACCCCTCCACTTT. This chain links TRBV3-1 with TRBJ1-6; no definite D call. V was cut by 0 bases and J by 8 bases, with 14 bases left in between. The CDR3 totals 16 residues. The germline V gene has CDR1 LGHDT and CDR2 YNNKEL (reference sequence).

The V and J genes are TRBV4-2 and TRBJ1-1; D gene unclear. From germline, CDR1 is LGHNA and CDR2 YNFKEQ. V gave up 0 bases and J gave up 8 bases, with 13 bases separating them. The CDR3 runs to 14 residues. For the CDR3, the DNA is TGTGCCAGCAGCCAAGATATCTCAGAGAAAGAAGCTTTCTTT. Protein sequence: CASSQDISEKEAFF.

This clonotype was counted between two and nine times. The rearrangement joins TRBV9 to TRBJ2-3, with a tentative D call TRBD2 (6 bases). Per the germline V gene, CDR1 is SGDLS and CDR2 is YYNGEE. Trimming left V 0 bases short and J 0 bases short, with 8 bases between. CDR3 length: 15 amino acids. The CDR3 bases are TGTGCCAGCAGCGTAGACGCGGGGAGCACAGATACGCAGTATTTT. Amino acids: CASSVDAGSTDTQYF. Full variable domain (rest looked up from reference TRBV9 and TRBJ2-3): DSGVTQTPKHLITATGQRVTLRCSPRSGDLSVYWYQQSLDQGLQFLIQYYNGEERAKGNILERFSAQQFPDLHSELNLSSLELGDSALYFCASSVDAGSTDTQYFGPGTRLTVL.

The rearrangement joins TRBV9 to TRBJ2-5, with 10 bases identical to TRBD2. Germline V gene sequence: CDR1 SGDLS, CDR2 YYNGEE. This CDR3 is 17 amino acids long. V lost 0 bases, J lost 2 bases, and 7 bases stayed unmatched. CDR3 nucleotides: TGTGCCAGCAGCGTAGCGAGCAGCGGGGGGGATCAAGAGACCCAGTACTTC. This encodes CASSVASSGGDQETQYF.

This rearrangement joins TRBV11-3 to TRBJ2-1; 8 bases are a match to TRBD2. This CDR3 has 15 amino acids. Germline CDR1 SGHNT, CDR2 YENEEA. The ends lost 0 bases at V and 3 bases at J; junction bases unmatched: 1. CDR3 sequence reads: CASSLDSGDYNEQFF. The CDR3 DNA sequence: TGTGCCAGCAGCTTAGATAGCGGGGACTACAATGAGCAGTTCTTC.

This chain links TRBV20-1 with TRBJ1-3, with a tentative D call TRBD1 (5 bases). Trimming took 0 bases from V and 4 from J, leaving 13 bases between them. The CDR3 spans 15 residues. The germline V gene encodes CDR1 DFQATT and CDR2 SNEGSKA (reference sequence). Here the CDR3 reads CSARDPTGTGNTIYF. CDR3 nucleotides: TGCAGTGCTAGAGATCCCACAGGTACAGGAAACACCATATATTTT.

The J gene is TRBJ2-7, the V gene TRBV18; weak D call: TRBD2 (5 bases). Trimming took off 3 bases at V and 6 bases at J, with 12 bases between the two ends. The germline gives CDR1 KGHSH, CDR2 LQKENI. The CDR3 totals 13 residues. CDR3 loop: CASSPLTGSEQYF. The CDR3 DNA follows: TGTGCCAGCTCACCCCTCACGGGATCCGAGCAGTACTTC.

The chain uses TRBV30 and TRBJ1-2; TRBD1 matches 9 bases. The germline CDR1 and CDR2 sequences are GTSNPN and SVGIG (reference sequence). This CDR3 region has 18 residues. V shed 0 bases, J shed 6 bases, and the junction held 17 bases outside the gene matches. CDR3 protein: CAWSVLGLGQGFIHGYTF. CDR3 DNA sequence: TGTGCCTGGAGTGTATTGGGTTTGGGACAGGGCTTTATCCATGGCTACACCTTC.

This chain uses TRBV12-3 or TRBV12-4 with TRBJ1-4; no firm D call. The V gene lost 8 bases and the J gene lost 8 bases, with 9 bases spanning the gap. The CDR3 is made up of 11 amino acids. CDR3 nucleotides: TGTGCCAGCGGAAGGCGGGAAAAACTGTTTTTT. Its translation: CASGRREKLFF.

The chain carries TRBV18 and TRBJ2-7; perhaps D is TRBD1 or TRBD2 (5 bases each). There are 15 residues in the CDR3. V lost 2 bases and J lost 4, with 15 bases in between. In germline, CDR1 is KGHSH, CDR2 LQKENI. The CDR3 sequence: CASSPFLGREYEQYF. CDR3 DNA: TGTGCCAGCTCACCATTCCTCGGCAGGGAGTACGAGCAGTACTTC.

The V gene is TRBV19, the J gene TRBJ1-1, with D maybe TRBD1 (5 bases). The CDR3 consists of 13 residues. CDR1 and CDR2 from the germline V gene are LNHDA and SQIVND (reference sequence). The ends were cut back, 7 bases at V and 4 bases at J, with 13 bases in the middle. CDR3 in amino acids: CASTGWEGTEAFF. Written as DNA, the CDR3 is TGTGCCAGTACAGGGTGGGAAGGCACTGAAGCTTTCTTT. Complete variable domain (other parts from reference TRBV19 and TRBJ1-1): DGGITQSPKYLFRKEGQNVTLSCEQNLNHDAMYWYRQDPGQGLRLIYYSQIVNDFQKGDIAEGYSVSREKKESFPLTVTSAQKNPTAFYLCASTGWEGTEAFFGQGTRLTVV.

V and J are TRBV18 and TRBJ1-5, with a weak D call TRBD1 (5 bases). In germline, CDR1 is KGHSH, CDR2 LQKENI. The CDR3 runs to 16 residues. V was trimmed by 5 bases and J by 2 bases, leaving 16 bases between them. CDR3 amino acids: CASSGGGDSGNQPQHF. As DNA, the CDR3 is TGTGCCAGCTCAGGGGGAGGGGACTCGGGCAATCAGCCCCAGCATTTT. The variable domain in full, with the rest retrieved from reference TRBV18 and TRBJ1-5, is NAGVMQNPRHLVRRRGQEARLRCSPMKGHSHVYWYRQLPEEGLKFMVYLQKENIIDESGMPKERFSAEFPKEGPSILRIQQVVRGDSAAYFCASSGGGDSGNQPQHFGDGTRLSIL.

The chain recombines TRBV27 with TRBJ1-1; 8 nucleotides line up with TRBD1. This CDR3 comprises 16 residues. Per the germline V gene, CDR1 is MNHEY and CDR2 is SMNVEV (reference sequence). The V gene end was trimmed by 7 bases and the J gene end by 5 bases; junction bases not matched to a gene: 15. The CDR3 DNA sequence: TGTGCCAGCACCCCTGACCCAGGGGGCGTTCGGACTGAAGCTTTCTTT. It translates to CASTPDPGGVRTEAFF.

This rearrangement joins TRBV6-5 to TRBJ1-4, with D possibly TRBD1 on 6 matching bases. The germline CDR1 and CDR2 sequences are MNHEY and SVGAGI. V lost 0 bases and J 1 base, leaving 12 bases between the germline ends. CDR3 length equals 17 residues. The CDR3 sequence is CASSYSGGGLTNEKLFF. CDR3 DNA sequence: TGTGCCAGCAGTTACTCGGGGGGCGGTCTAACTAATGAAAAACTGTTTTTT.

This sequence joins TRBV20-1 and TRBJ2-5, with D possibly TRBD1 on 6 matching bases. V was cut by 3 bases and J by 5 bases, with 13 bases left in between. This CDR3 has 13 residues. Germline loops: CDR1 DFQATT, CDR2 SNEGSKA (reference sequence). CDR3 bases: TGCAGTGCTAGCAGACAGGTTCAGGAGACCCAGTACTTC. Translated, it gives CSASRQVQETQYF.

The chain uses TRBV30 and TRBJ1-1; the D gene is possibly TRBD1 (6 bases). Germline V gene data show CDR1 as GTSNPN and CDR2 as SVGIG (reference sequence). The CDR3 is 13 residues long. Trimming took off 2 bases at V and 3 bases at J, with 10 bases between the two ends. The CDR3 protein is CAWSLQGDTEAFF. CDR3 in DNA: TGTGCCTGGAGTTTACAGGGAGACACTGAAGCTTTCTTT.

The table lists this clonotype with a count of one. The chain carries TRBV12-3 or TRBV12-4 and TRBJ1-3; D may be TRBD1 (6 bases). The CDR3 is made up of 15 amino acids. The germline V and J ends were trimmed by 10 bases and 1 base, with 17 bases remaining between them. The CDR3 sequence is CATSTGARSGNTIYF. In DNA, the CDR3 is TGTGCCACCTCTACGGGGGCGCGGTCTGGAAACACCATATATTTT.

This clonotype occurred once. J is TRBJ1-1 and V is TRBV29-1; TRBD1 agrees at 8 bases. Germline CDR1 SQVTM, CDR2 ANQGSEA. Germline trimming cut 5 bases from V and 7 bases from J; bases unmatched to any gene: 9. The CDR3 is made up of 13 amino acids. The chain's CDR3 is CSVPGGVNIEAFF. The CDR3 DNA reads TGCAGCGTTCCAGGGGGCGTTAATATTGAAGCTTTCTTT.

This clonotype is a singleton in its sample. The chain employs TRBV3-1 and TRBJ1-6, with unresolved D. Between the trimmed V and J ends, which lost 4 bases and 3 bases, there was a span of 4 bases. The CDR3 extends over 13 amino acids. Germline V CDR1 and CDR2: LGHDT, YNNKEL (reference sequence). The CDR3 spells CASSPDYNSPLHF. In DNA, the CDR3 is TGTGCCAGCAGCCCCGACTATAATTCACCCCTCCACTTT. Complete variable domain (other parts from reference TRBV3-1 and TRBJ1-6): DTAVSQTPKYLVTQMGNDKSIKCEQNLGHDTMYWYKQDSKKFLKIMFSYNNKELIINETVPNRFSPKSPDKAHLNLHINSLELGDSAVYFCASSPDYNSPLHFGNGTRLTVT.

The V gene is TRBV29-1, the J gene TRBJ2-7; 10 bases line up with TRBD1. This CDR3 comprises 13 residues. Per germline, CDR1 SQVTM and CDR2 ANQGSEA. The ends lost 7 bases at V and 0 bases at J; junction bases unmatched: 3. Here the CDR3 DNA reads TGCAGCGGGGGACAGGGGATCTCCTACGAGCAGTACTTC. The encoded protein is CSGGQGISYEQYF.

The chain employs TRBV5-6 and TRBJ1-4; TRBD1 matches 7 bases. The CDR3 has 17 amino acids. The trim removed 4 bases at V and 5 bases at J, leaving 14 bases unmatched. CDR1 and CDR2 from the germline V gene are SGHDT and YYEEEE. CDR3 sequence (DNA): TGTGCCAGCAGCCCCCGGGACAGAAGGTTGCGAAATGAAAAACTGTTTTTT. It codes for CASSPRDRRLRNEKLFF.

The chain employs TRBV4-1 and TRBJ2-1, with D perhaps matching TRBD2 (5 bases). CDR3 size: 13 residues. Trimming removed 1 base from V and 8 bases from J, with 9 bases in between. Germline V gene lookup returns CDR1 MGHRA and CDR2 YSYEKL. CDR3 DNA: TGCGCCAGCAGCCAAGCTGGGCGGGATGAGCAGTTCTTC. This codes for CASSQAGRDEQFF.

This clonotype has just one count. This chain links TRBV20-1 with TRBJ2-1, with TRBD2 identical over 11 bases. V lost 6 bases and J lost 7; bases outside the gene matches: 14. Germline CDR1 is DFQATT and CDR2 is SNEGSKA (reference sequence). The CDR3 sequence is 16 residues long. For the CDR3, the DNA is TGCAGTGCCCCCCGGACTAGCGGGTCTTTAGGGAATGAGCAGTTCTTC. Protein sequence: CSAPRTSGSLGNEQFF.

With respect to this clonotype: The junction departs from the called germline gene at one end, perhaps through a read error. The chain has TRBV6-1 and TRBJ1-4, with D hard to call. This CDR3 is built from 15 residues. Germline lookup yields CDR1 MNHNS and CDR2 SASEGT. The CDR3 spells CASREEIRRSEKLFF. The DNA for the CDR3 is TGTGCCAGCAGAGAAGAAATACGGAGATCGGAAAAACTGTTTTTT.

In regard to this clonotype: An end of the junction does not agree with germline; a read error may underlie this. The genes are TRBV7-7 and TRBJ1-1; no definite D call. CDR1 and CDR2 (germline): SSHAT, FNYEAQ (reference sequence). CDR3 length: 13 residues. DNA of the CDR3: TGTGCTAGCAGCTTAGACTCGAACACTGAAGCTTTCTTT. Encoded protein: CASSLDSNTEAFF.

This clonotype showed up just once. This chain links TRBV20-1 with TRBJ2-6; the match to TRBD1 covers 9 bases. The germline gives CDR1 DFQATT, CDR2 SNEGSKA (reference sequence). V was pared by 1 base and J by 1 base, with 8 bases of the junction left unmatched. This CDR3 has 18 residues. CDR3 region: CSARVRDRESSGANVLTF. The CDR3 bases are TGCAGTGCTAGAGTCAGGGACAGGGAGAGTTCTGGGGCCAACGTCCTGACTTTC.

The chain recombines TRBV29-1 with TRBJ2-3; perhaps TRBD1 as D (5 bases). Germline CDR1 is SQVTM and CDR2 is ANQGSEA. This CDR3 is 15 amino acids long. Trimming removed 2 bases at V and 1 base at J, with 13 bases between. This chain's CDR3 is CSVERQFSGTDTQYF. In nucleotides, the CDR3 is TGCAGCGTTGAACGACAGTTTTCGGGCACAGATACGCAGTATTTT.